This T cell receptor beta chain was obtained from a study of T cell responses to AZD1222 COVID-19 vaccine (dated by TCRdb to the early 2020s). In the study overall: AZD1222 recipients given second doses at about 4 weeks or at about 12 weeks were pooled, since spike-specific TCR depth and breadth were not found to differ between the two schedules. Trial participants were enrolled by age into subgroups of 18-55, 56-69 and 70-plus years, and around 150, 29 and 61 TCR-sequenced participants, respectively, were included in these subgroups. A total of 233 trial participants underwent TCR sequencing, of whom some 200 had received two doses of AZD1222 and 26 had received two doses of the MenACWY control vaccine.

To note about this clone: What this receptor recognizes is not known. One base away there is no much larger clone; base qualities are not given.

Reading the label with the study, this specimen's time point is: baseline before first vaccination. Samples from vaccinated people were obtained from the UK trials COV001 and COV002, which included a single-blind randomized controlled phase 2/3 trial of AZD1222 (ChAdOx1 nCoV-19) in healthy adults. Trial participant PBMC samples were collected at day 0 and day 28 after the second dose for TCRbeta chain sequencing. Paper-wide results and their limitations: After two AZD1222 doses, both the breadth and the depth of spike-specific TCRs were significantly higher than at day 0 and than in MenACWY recipients. Conclusions about previously exposed vaccinees are limited, since just five or six AZD1222 recipients were seropositive for SARS-CoV-2 at baseline. Reportedly, close to half of the unique spike-specific TCRs recognized epitopes lying outside the regions that are mutated in the B.1.351 and B.1.1.7 variants. Most participants were white British and females outnumbered males, and the authors suggested that clonal diversity may have been underestimated. In the small 56-69-year group, the increase in depth fell short of significance, most likely because of low power. Because no day 14 peak-response samples were available, repertoires were characterized only after the peak T cell response. The vaccine-associated CD4 TCRs covered the entire spike protein, and the dominant responses fell in regions 160-218 and 743-854.

Inclusive of the bounding cysteine and phenylalanine, the CDR3 is 12 residues long. Just CDR3 DNA is preserved here, 36 bases in frame from base 1. The germline ends are 11 bases apart after V is trimmed by 5 bases and J by 9 bases. CDR1 and CDR2, per the germline V gene (reference sequence), are MNHEY and SMNVEV. The CDR3 regions of human TCRbeta chains were subjected to immunosequencing. For the original study's pipeline: TCRs in the repertoires were compared against a reference library of SARS-CoV-2-specific TCRs that had been generated with the MIRA antigen-specificity platform. Breadth was defined as the fraction of unique TCRs that were SARS-CoV-2-associated, and depth was defined as the fraction of total T cells that were SARS-CoV-2-associated. Each spike-specific TCR was assigned to its reactive spike region and to a CD4 or CD8 class using the MIRA data. Log10-transformed breadth and depth values were compared by one-way ANOVA with Sidak's multiple comparisons tests. TCRdb holds this immuneACCESS table with in-frame rearrangements only. Some clones are missing; in checked studies, unresolved V genes explain under half, and the rest has no known cause. That table furnishes V, J and clone size, whereas the DNA furnished D and trimming. For this sample there are 180,000 or so clones; roughly 94% appear just once. Jointly, the top ten make up 0.6% to 0.7% of the sample.

The sequencing used peripheral blood, collected on day 0 of AZD1222 vaccination. This chain joins TRBV27 to TRBJ1-5; a confident D gene designation cannot be given. This TCR was sampled from an adult in good health. The DNA reads TGTGCCAGCAGTCTACTACCCCGGCCCCAGCATTTT. It encodes CASSLLPRPQHF.